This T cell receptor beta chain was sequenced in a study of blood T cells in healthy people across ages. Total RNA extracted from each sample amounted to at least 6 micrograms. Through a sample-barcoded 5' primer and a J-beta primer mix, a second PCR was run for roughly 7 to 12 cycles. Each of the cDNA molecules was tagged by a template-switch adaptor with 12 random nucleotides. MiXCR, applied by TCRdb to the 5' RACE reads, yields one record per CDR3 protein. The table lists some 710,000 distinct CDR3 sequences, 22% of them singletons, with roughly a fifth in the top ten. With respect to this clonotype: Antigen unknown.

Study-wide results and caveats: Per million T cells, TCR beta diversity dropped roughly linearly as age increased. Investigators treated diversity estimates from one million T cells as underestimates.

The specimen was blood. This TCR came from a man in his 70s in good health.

CDR3 sequence (DNA): TGTGCCAGCTCAAAGGAGGGAAAGACCCAGTACTTC. The encoded protein is CASSKEGKTQYF. The V call is TRBV9, the J call TRBJ2-5, with D possibly being TRBD2 (6 bases). Trimming took 7 bases from V and 6 from J, leaving 13 bases between them. The CDR3 has 12 residues. In germline, CDR1 is SGDLS, CDR2 YYNGEE.